The present TCR beta chain was sequenced within a study of T cell changes during pregnancy in multiple sclerosis. Repertoires were generated with immunoSEQ multiplex PCR, while TCRdb's copy carries only in-frame clones and drops some. The sample lists 42,000 or so clones, about 94% occurring once. CDR1 is SEHNR, CDR2 FQNEAQ, per germline (reference sequence). The CDR3 is 14 residues long. The trim removed 5 bases at V and 9 bases at J, leaving 10 bases unmatched. The chain couples TRBV7-9 to TRBJ1-1; the match to TRBD1 covers 9 bases. The clonotype comes from a female donor with multiple sclerosis, enrolled in a pregnancy study. The sample was CD4+ T cells from peripheral blood mononuclear cells, taken after pregnancy. The CDR3 region is CASSQDGTGKKAFF. CDR3 DNA sequence: TGTGCCAGCAGCCAAGATGGGACAGGGAAAAAAGCTTTCTTT.